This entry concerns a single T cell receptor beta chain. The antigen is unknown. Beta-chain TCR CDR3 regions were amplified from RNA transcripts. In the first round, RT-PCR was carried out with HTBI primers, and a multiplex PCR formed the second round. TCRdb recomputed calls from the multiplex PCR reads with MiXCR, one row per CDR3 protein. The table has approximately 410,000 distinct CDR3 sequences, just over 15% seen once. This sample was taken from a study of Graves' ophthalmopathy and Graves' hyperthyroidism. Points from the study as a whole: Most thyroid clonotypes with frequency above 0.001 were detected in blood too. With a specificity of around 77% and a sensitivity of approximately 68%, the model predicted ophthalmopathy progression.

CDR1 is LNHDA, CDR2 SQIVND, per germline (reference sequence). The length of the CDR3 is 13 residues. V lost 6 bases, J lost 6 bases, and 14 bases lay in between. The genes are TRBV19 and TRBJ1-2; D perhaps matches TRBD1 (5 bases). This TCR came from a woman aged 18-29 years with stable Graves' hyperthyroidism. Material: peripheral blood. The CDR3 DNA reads TGTGCCAGTAGATATGGGGCCCACGATGGCTACACCTTC. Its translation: CASRYGAHDGYTF.